This T cell receptor (beta chain) was documented in a study of spatial heterogeneity in lung cancer. Overall study: Across the raw uncorrected reads, a unique TCR and UMI combination was observed, on average, more than ten times. Broader study findings: Relative to follow-up, resection was when ubiquitous expanded tumor TCRs appeared more in blood.

TCRdb redid the calling of the 5' RACE reads with MiXCR, one entry per CDR3 protein. The repertoire holds roughly 49,000 distinct CDR3 sequences, roughly 7% seen once, with about 3.1% in the top ten. This clonotype occurred many times. Its antigen is not known. This CDR3 has 13 amino acids. V was trimmed by 4 bases and J by 2 bases, leaving 6 bases between them. From germline, CDR1 is SNHLY and CDR2 FYNNEI. The time point denotes: sample taken at primary tumor resection. Whole RNA was taken from tumor, nontumor lung or frozen PBMC; it was then sequenced unsorted. The donor population consisted of over 55 patients with untreated, early-stage non-small cell lung cancer.

Material: PBMCs, obtained at surgery. The source is a female donor with early-stage non-small cell lung cancer. The V and J genes are TRBV2 and TRBJ1-5, with D hard to call. CDR3 in DNA: TGTGCCAGCAGTGTTGAGGGCAATCAGCCCCAGCATTTT. Translating it yields CASSVEGNQPQHF.